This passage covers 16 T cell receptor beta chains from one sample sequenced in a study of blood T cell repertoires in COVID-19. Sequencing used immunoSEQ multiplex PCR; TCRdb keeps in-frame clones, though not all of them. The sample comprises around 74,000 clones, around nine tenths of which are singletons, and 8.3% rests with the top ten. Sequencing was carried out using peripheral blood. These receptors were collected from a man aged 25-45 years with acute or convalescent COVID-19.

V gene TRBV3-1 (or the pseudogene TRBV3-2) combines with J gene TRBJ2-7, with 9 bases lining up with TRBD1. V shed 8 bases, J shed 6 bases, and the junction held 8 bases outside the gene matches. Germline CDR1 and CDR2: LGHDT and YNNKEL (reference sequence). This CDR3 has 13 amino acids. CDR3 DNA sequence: TGTGCCAGCGCGAGGACAGGGGAGAGCGAGCAGTACTTC. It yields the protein CASARTGESEQYF.

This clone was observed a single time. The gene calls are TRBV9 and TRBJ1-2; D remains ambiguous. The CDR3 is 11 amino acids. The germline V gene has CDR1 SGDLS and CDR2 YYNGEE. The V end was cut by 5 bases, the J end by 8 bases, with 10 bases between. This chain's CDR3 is CASSRGGGYTF. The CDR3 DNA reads TGTGCCAGCAGTCGGGGAGGCGGCTACACCTTC.

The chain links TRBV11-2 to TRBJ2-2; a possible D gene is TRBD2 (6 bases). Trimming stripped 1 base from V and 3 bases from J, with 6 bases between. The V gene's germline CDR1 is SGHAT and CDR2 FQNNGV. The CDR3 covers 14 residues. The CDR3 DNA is TGTGCCAGCAGCTTAGGGGGGGACACCGGGGAGCTGTTTTTT. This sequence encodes CASSLGGDTGELFF.

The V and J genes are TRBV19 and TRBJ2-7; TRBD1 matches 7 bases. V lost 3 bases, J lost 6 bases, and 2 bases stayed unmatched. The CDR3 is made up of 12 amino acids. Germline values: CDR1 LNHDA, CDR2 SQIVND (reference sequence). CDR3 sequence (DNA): TGTGCCAGTAGTATCGGACAGGCCGAGCAGTACTTC. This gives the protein CASSIGQAEQYF.

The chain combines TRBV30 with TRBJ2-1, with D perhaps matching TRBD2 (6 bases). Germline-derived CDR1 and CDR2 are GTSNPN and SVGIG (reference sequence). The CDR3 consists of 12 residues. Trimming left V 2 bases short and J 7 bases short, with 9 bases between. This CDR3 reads CAWSRGGNEQFF. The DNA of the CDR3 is TGTGCCTGGAGTAGGGGAGGAAATGAGCAGTTCTTC.

The CDR3, as DNA: TGTGCCATCAGTGGAGGGAATGAAGAGACCCAGTACTTC. Encoded protein: CAISGGNEETQYF. V gene TRBV10-3 combines with J gene TRBJ2-5; TRBD2 might be the D (5 bases). V lost 4 bases and J lost 3, with 9 bases in between. Germline V gives CDR1 ENHRY, CDR2 SYGVKD. The CDR3 is 13 residues long.

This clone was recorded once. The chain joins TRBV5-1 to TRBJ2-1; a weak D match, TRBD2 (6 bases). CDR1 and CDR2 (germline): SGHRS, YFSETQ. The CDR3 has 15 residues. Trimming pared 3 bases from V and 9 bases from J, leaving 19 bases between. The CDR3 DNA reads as TGCGCCAGCAGCTGGGGGACTGGGGTTGTGGTTGAGCAGTTCTTC. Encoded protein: CASSWGTGVVVEQFF.

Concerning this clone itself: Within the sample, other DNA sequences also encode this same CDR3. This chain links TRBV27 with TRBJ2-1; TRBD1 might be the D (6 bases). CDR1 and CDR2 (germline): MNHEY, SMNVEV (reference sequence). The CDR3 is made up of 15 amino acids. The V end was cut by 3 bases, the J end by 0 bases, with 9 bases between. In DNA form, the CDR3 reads TGTGCCAGCAGTTTGACAGGAAGCTCCTACAATGAGCAGTTCTTC. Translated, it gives CASSLTGSSYNEQFF.

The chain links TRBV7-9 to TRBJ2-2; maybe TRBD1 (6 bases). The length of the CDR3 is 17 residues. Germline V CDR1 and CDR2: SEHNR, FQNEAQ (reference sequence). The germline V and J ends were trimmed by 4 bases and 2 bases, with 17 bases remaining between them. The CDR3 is CASSSRGNELNTGELFF. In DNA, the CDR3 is TGTGCCAGCAGCTCAAGGGGGAATGAACTAAACACCGGGGAGCTGTTTTTT.

The CDR3, as DNA: TGTGCCAGCAGCTTTTCGAGTGCCGATTATGGCTACACCTTC. The encoded protein is CASSFSSADYGYTF. The V gene is TRBV7-9, the J gene TRBJ1-2, with D uncertain. The germline gives CDR1 SEHNR, CDR2 FQNEAQ (reference sequence). The germline V and J ends were trimmed by 3 bases and 5 bases, with 13 bases remaining between them. The CDR3 consists of 14 residues.

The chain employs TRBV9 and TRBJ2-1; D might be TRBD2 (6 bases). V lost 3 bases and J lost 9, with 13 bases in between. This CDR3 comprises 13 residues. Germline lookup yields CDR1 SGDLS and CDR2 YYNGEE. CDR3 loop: CASSERREAEQFF. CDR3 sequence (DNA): TGTGCCAGCAGCGAGAGGAGGGAGGCTGAGCAGTTCTTC.

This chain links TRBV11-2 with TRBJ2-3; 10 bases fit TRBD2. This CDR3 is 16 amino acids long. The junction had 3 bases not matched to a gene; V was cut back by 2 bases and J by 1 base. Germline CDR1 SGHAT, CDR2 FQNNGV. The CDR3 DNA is TGTGCCAGCAGCTTAACGCTAGCGGGAGGCACAGATACGCAGTATTTT. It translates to CASSLTLAGGTDTQYF.

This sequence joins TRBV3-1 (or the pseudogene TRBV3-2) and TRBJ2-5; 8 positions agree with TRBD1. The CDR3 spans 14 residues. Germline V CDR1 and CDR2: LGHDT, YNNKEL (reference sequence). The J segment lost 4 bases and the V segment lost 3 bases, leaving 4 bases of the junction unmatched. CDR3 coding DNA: TGTGCCAGCAGCCACCAGACAGGGGTAGAGACCCAGTACTTC. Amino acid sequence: CASSHQTGVETQYF.

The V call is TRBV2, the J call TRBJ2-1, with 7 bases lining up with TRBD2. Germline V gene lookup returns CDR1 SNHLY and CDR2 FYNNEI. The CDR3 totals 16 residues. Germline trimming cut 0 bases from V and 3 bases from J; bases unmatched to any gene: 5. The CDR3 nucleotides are TGTGCCAGCAGTGAAGCGCTGGGGGGGGGCTACAATGAGCAGTTCTTC. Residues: CASSEALGGGYNEQFF.

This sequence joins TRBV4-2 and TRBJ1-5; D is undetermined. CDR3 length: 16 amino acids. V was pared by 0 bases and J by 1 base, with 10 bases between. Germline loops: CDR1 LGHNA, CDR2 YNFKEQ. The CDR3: CASSQDSHPSNQPQHF. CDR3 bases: TGTGCCAGCAGCCAAGATTCCCATCCAAGCAATCAGCCCCAGCATTTT.

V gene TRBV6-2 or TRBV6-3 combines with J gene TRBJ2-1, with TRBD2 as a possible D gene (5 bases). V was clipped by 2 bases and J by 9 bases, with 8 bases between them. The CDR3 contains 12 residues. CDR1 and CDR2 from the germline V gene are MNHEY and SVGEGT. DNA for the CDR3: TGTGCCAGCAGTTACGCGGGTGGTGAGCAGTTCTTC. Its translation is CASSYAGGEQFF.